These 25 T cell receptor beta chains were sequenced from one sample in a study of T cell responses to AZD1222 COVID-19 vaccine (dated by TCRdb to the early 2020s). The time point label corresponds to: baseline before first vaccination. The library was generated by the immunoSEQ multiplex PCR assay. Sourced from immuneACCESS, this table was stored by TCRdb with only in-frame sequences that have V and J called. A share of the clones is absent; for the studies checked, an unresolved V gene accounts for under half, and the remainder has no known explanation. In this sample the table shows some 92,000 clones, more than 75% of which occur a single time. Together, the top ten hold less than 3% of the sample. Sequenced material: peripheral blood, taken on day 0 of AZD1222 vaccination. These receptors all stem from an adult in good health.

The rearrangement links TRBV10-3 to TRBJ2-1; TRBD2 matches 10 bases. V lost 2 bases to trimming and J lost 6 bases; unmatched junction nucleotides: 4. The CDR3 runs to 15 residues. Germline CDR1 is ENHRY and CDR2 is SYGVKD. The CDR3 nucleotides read TGTGCCATCAGTGAGAGGCTAGCGGGAGTCAATGAGCAGTTCTTC. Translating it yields CAISERLAGVNEQFF.

The CDR3, as DNA: TGTGCCAGTAGTAAGGGACAGGGTCCTTTGGCCCAGTACTTC. Translating it yields CASSKGQGPLAQYF. J is TRBJ2-5 and V is TRBV19; the match to TRBD1 covers 9 bases. This CDR3 contains 14 residues. The germline V gene encodes CDR1 LNHDA and CDR2 SQIVND (reference sequence). V shed 4 bases, J shed 9 bases, and the junction held 9 bases outside the gene matches.

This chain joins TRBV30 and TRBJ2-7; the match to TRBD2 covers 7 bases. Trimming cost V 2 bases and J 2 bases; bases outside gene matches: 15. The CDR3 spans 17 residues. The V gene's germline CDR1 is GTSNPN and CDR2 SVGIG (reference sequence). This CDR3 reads CAWSKIYGLAETYEQYF. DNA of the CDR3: TGTGCCTGGAGTAAAATATACGGGCTAGCGGAAACCTACGAGCAGTACTTC.

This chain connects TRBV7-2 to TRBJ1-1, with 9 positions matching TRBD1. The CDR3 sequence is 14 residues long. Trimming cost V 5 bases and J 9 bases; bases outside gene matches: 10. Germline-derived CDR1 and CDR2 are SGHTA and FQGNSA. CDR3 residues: CASSVDSGTGKAFF. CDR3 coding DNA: TGTGCCAGCAGCGTCGATTCCGGGACAGGGAAAGCTTTCTTT.

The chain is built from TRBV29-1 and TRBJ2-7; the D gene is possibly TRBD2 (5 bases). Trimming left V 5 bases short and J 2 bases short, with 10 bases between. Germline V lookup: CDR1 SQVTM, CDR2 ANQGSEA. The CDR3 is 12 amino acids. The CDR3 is CSVSEETYEQYF. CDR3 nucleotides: TGCAGCGTTTCGGAGGAAACCTACGAGCAGTACTTC.

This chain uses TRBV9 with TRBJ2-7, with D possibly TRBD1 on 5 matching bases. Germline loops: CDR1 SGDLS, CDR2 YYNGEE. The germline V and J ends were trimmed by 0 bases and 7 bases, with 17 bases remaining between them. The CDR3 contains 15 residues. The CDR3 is CASSVAPSAGREQYF. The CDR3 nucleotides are TGTGCCAGCAGCGTAGCTCCCTCGGCAGGGCGGGAGCAGTACTTC.

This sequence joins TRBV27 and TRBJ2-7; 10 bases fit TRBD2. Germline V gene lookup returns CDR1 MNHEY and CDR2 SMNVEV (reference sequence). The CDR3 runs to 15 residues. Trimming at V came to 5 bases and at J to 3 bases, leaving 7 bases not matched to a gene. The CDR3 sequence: CASSTLLAGSYEQYF. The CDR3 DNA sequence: TGTGCCAGCAGTACTCTACTAGCGGGAAGCTACGAGCAGTACTTC.

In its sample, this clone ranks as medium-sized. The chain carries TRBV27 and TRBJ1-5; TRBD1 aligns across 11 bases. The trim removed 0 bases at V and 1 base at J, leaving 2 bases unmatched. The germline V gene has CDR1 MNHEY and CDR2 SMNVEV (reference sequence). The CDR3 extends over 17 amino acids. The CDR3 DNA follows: TGTGCCAGCAGTTTATCAGGGACAGGGGGAAGCAATCAGCCCCAGCATTTT. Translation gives CASSLSGTGGSNQPQHF.

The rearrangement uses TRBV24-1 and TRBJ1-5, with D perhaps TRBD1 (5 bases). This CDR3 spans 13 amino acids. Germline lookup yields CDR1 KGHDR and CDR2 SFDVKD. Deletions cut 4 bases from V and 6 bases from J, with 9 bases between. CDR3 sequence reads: CATSDGAGQPQHF. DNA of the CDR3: TGTGCCACCAGTGACGGGGCAGGTCAGCCCCAGCATTTT.

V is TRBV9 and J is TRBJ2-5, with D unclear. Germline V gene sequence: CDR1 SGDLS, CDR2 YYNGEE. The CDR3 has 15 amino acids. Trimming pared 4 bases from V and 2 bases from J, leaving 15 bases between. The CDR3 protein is CASSTTSGLQETQYF. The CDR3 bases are TGTGCCAGCAGCACTACGTCAGGATTACAAGAGACCCAGTACTTC.

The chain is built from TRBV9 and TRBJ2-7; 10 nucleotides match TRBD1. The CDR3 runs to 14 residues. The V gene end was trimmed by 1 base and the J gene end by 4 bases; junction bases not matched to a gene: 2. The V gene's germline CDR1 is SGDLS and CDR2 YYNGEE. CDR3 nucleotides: TGTGCCAGCAGCGTAAGACAGGGGGCTTACGAGCAGTACTTC. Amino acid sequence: CASSVRQGAYEQYF.

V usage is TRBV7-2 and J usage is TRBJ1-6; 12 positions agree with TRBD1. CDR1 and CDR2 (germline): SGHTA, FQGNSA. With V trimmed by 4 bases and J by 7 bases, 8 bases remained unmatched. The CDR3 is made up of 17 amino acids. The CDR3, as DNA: TGTGCCAGCAGCTCGTGGGGACAGGGGGCCGGAAATTCACCCCTCCACTTT. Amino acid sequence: CASSSWGQGAGNSPLHF.

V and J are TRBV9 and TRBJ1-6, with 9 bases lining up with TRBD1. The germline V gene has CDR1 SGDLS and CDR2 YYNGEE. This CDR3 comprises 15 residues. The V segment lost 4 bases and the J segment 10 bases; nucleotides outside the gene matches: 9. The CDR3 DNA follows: TGTGCCAGCAGCCCCGGGGGACAGGGTCGCTCACCCCTCCACTTT. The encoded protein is CASSPGGQGRSPLHF.

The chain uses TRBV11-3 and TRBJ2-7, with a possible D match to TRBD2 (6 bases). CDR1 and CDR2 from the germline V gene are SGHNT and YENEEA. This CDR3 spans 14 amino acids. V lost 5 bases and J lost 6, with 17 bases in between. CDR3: CASSLGTATSEQYF. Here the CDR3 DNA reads TGTGCCAGCAGCCTCGGGACTGCCACCAGCGAGCAGTACTTC.

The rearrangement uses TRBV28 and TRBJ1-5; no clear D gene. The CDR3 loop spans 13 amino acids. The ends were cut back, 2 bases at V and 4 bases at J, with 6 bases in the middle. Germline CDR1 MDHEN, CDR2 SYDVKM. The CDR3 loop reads CASSLGRNQPQHF. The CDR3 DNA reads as TGTGCCAGCAGTTTAGGACGGAATCAGCCCCAGCATTTT.

As DNA, the CDR3 is TGTGCCAGCAGCAAACGCGGACATCTTTCCGATTACGAGCAGTACTTC. Protein: CASSKRGHLSDYEQYF. V and J are TRBV21-1 and TRBJ2-7; no check of the table's D call, TRBD1, against the DNA was made. TRBV21-1 has pseudogene status. This CDR3 region has 16 residues.

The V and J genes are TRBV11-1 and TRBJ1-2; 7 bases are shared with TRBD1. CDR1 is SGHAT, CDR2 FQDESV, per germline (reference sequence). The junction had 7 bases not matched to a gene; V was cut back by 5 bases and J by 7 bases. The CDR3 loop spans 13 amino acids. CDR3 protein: CASSRGQLAGYTF. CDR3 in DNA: TGTGCCAGCAGCCGGGGACAGTTGGCTGGCTACACCTTC.

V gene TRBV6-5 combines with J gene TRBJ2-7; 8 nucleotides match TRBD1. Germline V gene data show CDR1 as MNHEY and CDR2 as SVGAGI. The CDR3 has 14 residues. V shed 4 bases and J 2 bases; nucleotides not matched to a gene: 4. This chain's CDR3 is CASSSGQAAYEQYF. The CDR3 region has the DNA TGTGCCAGCAGTTCGGGACAGGCGGCCTACGAGCAGTACTTC.

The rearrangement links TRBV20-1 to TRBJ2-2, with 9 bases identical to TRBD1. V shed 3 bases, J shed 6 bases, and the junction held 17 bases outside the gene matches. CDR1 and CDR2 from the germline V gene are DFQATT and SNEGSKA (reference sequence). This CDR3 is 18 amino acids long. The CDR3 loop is CSASTLQGAGWDSGELFF. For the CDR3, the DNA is TGCAGTGCTAGTACACTACAGGGGGCAGGATGGGATTCCGGGGAGCTGTTTTTT.

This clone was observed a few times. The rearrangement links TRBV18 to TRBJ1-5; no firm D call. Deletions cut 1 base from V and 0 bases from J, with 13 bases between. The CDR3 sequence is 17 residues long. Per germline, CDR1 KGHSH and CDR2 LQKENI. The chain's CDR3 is CASSPQAAIYSNQPQHF. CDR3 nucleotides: TGTGCCAGCTCACCACAGGCTGCGATTTATAGCAATCAGCCCCAGCATTTT.

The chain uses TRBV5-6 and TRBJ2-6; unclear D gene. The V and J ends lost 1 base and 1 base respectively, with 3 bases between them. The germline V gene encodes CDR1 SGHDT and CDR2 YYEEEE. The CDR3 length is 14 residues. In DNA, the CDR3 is TGTGCCAGCAGCTTGTTATCTGGGGCCAACGTCCTGACTTTC. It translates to CASSLLSGANVLTF.

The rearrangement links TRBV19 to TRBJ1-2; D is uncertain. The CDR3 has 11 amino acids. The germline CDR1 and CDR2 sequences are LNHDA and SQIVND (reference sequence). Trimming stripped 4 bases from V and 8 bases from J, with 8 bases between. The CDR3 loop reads CASSTPLGYTF. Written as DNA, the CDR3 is TGTGCCAGTAGTACCCCCCTGGGCTACACCTTC.

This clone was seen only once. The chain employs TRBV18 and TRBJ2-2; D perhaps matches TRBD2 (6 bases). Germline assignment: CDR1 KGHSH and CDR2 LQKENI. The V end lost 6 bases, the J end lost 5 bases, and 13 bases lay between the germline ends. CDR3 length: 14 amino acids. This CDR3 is CASSPGARTGELFF. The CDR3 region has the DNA TGTGCCAGCTCCCCGGGAGCAAGGACCGGGGAGCTGTTTTTT.

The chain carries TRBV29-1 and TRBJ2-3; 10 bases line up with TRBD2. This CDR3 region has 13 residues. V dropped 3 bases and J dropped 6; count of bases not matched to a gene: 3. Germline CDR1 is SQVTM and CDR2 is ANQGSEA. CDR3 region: CSVEELAGDTQYF. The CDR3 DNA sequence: TGCAGCGTTGAGGAACTAGCGGGGGATACGCAGTATTTT.

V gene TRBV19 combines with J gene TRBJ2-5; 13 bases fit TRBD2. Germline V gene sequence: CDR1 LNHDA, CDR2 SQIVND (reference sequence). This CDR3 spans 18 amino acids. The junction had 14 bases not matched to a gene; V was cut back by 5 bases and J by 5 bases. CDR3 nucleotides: TGTGCCAGTAGTTCGAAAGAACTAGCGGGAGGGCCGGAGGAGACCCAGTACTTC. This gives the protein CASSSKELAGGPEETQYF.